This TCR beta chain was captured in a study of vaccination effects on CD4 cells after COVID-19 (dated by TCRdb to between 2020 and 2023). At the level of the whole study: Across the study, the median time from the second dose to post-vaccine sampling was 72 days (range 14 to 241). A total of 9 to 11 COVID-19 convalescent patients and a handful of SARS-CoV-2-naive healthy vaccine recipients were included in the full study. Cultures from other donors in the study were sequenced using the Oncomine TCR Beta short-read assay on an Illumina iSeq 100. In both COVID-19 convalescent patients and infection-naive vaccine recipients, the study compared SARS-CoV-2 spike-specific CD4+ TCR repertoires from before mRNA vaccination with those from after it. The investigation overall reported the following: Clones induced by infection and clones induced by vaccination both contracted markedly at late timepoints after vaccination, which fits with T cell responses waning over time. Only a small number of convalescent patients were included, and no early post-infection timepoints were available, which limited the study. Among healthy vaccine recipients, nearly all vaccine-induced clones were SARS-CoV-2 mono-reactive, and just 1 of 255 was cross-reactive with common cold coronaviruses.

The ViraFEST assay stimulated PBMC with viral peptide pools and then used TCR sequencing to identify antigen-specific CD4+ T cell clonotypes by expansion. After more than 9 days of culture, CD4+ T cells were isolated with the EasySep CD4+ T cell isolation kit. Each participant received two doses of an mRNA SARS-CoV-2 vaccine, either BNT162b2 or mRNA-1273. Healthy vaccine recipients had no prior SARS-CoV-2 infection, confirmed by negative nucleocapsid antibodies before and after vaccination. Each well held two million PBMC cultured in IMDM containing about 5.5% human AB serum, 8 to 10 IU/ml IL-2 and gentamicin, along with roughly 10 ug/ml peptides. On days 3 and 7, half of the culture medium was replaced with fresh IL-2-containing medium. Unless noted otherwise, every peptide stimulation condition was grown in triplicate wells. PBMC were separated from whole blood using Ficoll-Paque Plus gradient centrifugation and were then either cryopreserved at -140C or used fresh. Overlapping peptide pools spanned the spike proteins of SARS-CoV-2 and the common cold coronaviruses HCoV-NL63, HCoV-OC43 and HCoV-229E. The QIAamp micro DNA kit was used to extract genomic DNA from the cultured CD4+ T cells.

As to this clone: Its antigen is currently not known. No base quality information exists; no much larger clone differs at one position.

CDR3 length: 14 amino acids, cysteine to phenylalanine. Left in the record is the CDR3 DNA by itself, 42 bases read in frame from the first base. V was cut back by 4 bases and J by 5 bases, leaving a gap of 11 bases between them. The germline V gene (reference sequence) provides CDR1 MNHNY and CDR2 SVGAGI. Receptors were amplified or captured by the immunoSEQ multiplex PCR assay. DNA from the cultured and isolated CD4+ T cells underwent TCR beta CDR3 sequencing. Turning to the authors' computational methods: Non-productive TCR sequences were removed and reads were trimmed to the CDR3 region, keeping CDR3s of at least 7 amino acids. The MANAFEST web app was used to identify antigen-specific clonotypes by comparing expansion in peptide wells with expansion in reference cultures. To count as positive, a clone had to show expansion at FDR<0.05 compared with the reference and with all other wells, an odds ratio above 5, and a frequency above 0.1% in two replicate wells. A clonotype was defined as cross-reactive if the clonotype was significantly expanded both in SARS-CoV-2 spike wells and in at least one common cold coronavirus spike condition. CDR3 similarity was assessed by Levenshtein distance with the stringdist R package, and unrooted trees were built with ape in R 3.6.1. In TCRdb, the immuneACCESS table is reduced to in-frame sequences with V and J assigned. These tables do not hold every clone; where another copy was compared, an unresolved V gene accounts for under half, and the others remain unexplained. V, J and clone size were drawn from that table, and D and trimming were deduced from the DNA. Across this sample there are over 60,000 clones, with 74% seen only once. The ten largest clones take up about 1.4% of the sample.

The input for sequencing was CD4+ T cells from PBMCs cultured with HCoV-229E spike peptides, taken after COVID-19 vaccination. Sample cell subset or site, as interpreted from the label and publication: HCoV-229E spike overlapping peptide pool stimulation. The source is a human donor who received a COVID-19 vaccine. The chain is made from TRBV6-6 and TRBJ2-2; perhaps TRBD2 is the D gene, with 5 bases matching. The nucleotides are TGTGCCAGCAGTTCCCCCGGGGAAACCGGGGAGCTGTTTTTT. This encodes CASSSPGETGELFF.